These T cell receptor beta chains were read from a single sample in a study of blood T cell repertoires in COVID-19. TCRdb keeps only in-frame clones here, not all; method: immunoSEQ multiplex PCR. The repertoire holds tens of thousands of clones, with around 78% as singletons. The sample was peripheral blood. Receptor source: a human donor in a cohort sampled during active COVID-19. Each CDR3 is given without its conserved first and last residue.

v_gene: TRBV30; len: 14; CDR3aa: AWSVEVRFATDTQY
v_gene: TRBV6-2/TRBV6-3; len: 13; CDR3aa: ASSRLAGSTDTQY
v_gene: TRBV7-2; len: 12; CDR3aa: ASSHNTGNTEAF
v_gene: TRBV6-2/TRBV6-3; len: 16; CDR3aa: ASSYPFSGRADNSPLH
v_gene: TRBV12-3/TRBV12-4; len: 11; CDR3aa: ASSFGSSYEQY
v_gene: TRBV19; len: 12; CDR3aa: ASSGTGGNQPQH
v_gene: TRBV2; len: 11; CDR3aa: ASTGTGGETQY
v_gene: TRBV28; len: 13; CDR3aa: ASSLWAGAGTEAF
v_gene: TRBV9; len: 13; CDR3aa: ASSVVGRVDHGYT
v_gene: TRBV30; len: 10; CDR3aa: AWRAQGATQY
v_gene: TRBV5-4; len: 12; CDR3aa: ASSPGLVGHGYT
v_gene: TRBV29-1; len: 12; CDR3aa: SIRVSRSIYEQY
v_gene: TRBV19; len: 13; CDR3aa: ASRHEQTANYGYT
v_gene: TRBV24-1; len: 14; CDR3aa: ATSDSRQGASGELF
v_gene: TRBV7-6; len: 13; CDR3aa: ASSLGQGMGNTIY
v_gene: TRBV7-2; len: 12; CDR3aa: ASSPMTANTEAF
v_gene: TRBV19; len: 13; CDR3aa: ASLDRGRVGTEAF
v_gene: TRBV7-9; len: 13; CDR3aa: ASSLDSRVDYGYT
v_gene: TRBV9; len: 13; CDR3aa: ASSADRVPNYGYT
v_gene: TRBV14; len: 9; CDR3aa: ASSPFYEQY
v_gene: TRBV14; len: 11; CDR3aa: ASSQSGNYGYT
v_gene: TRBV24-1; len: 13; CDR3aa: ATSEEDRGNNEQF
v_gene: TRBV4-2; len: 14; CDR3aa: ASSHGDGSANQPQH
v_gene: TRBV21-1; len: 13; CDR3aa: ASSITTGDQNIQY
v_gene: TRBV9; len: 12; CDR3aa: ASSLPGGWSGYT
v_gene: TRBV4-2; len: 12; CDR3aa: ASSQGGYAYEQY
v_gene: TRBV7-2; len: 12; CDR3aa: ASSPGTGTYGYT
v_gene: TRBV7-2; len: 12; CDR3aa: ASSRNRVGYGYT
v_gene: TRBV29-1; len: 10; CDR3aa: SVGQMNTEAF
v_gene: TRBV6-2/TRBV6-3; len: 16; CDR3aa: ASSYSSGGTKFNQPQH
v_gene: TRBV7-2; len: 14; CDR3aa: ASSFPRTGGFDTQY
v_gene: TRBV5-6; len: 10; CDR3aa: ASSVKNTEAF
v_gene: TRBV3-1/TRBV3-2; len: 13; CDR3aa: ASSHGRGWGATQY
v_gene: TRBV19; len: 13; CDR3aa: ASTPAAVSNQPQH
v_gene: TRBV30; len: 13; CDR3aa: AWSREGYSNQPQH
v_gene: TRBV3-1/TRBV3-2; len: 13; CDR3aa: ASSFRGLGSYEQY
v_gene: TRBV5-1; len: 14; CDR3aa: ASSLAPTGRTDTQY
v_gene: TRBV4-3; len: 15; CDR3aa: ASSQDWGGGANTEAF
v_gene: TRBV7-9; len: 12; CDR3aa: ASSPRTGPYEQY
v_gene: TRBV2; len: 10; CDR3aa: ASTTGPYEQY
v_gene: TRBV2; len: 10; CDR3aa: ASSFSGYEQY
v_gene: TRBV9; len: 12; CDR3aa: ASSVAGQNTEAF
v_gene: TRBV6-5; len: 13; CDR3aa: ASSYRGHSNYGYT
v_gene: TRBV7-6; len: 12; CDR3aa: ASSRTGPTGELF
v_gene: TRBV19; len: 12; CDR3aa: ASSIQQGPYEQY
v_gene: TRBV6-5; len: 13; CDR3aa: ASRNADRGYYGYT
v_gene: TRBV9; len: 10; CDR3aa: ASSAGGGEQY
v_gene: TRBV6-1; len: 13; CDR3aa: ASSEMAGYTYEQY
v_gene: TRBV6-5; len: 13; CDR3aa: ASSRSQGKETEAF
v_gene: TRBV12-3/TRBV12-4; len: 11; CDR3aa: ASSLVTAVEAF
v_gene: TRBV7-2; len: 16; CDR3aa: ASSNPADGAGRLYEQY
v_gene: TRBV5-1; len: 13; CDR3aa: ASSLAPVADYEQY
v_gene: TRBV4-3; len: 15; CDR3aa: ASSRKTSGGLADTQY
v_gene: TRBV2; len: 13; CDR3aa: ASSKNTGGREPQH
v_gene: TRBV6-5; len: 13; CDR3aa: ASSYSRGSAYEQY
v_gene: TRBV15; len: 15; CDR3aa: ATSRTGQAISGNTIY
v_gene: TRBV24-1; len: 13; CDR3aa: ATSETGGSNQPQH